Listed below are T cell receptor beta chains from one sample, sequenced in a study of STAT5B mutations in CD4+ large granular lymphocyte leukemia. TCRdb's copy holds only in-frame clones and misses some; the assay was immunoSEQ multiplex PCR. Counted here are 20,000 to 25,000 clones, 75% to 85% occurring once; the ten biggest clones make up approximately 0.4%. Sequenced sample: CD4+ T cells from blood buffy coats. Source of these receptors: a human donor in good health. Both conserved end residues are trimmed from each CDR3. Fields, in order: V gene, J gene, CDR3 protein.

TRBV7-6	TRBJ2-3	ASRLTRGGTDTQY
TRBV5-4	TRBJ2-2	ASSLERVGLAVNTGELF
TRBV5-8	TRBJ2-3	ASSGGQSVGTDTQY
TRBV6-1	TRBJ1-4	ASRRDRENEKLF
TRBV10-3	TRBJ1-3	AISGRPGGSGNTIY
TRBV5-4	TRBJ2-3	ASSPGTFGGTDTQY
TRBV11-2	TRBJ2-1	ASSFMGGGYNEQF
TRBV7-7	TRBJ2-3	ASSLGTPGGGTDTQY
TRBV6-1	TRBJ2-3	ASSDGSLNTDTQY
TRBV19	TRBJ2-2	ASSIWLGMVGELF
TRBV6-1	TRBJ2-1	ASSEGWGGVGQF
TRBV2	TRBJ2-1	ASSETSGRYNEQF
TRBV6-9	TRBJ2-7	ASSSEGGPPRAYEQY
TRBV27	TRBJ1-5	ASSLVPNQPQH
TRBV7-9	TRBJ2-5	ASSPSSPETQY
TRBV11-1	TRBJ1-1	ASSTTDREAF
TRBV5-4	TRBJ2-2	ASRPGTESTGELF
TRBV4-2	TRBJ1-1	ASSQELRENTEAF
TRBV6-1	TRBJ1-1	ASTGASMNTEAF
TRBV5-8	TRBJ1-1	ASSLATGGDTEAF
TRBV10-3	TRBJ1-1	AISSHQSTEAF
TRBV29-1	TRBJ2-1	SVESLRLGEQF
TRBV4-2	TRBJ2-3	ASSQGSGDGDTQY
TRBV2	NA	ASSGVSYEQY
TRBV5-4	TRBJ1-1	ASSLTGRNTEAF
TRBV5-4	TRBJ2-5	ASSQGEAGQETQY
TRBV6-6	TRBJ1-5	ASSYYRDNQPQH
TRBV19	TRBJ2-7	ASSMKDSYSYEQY
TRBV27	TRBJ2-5	ASSWTVQETQY
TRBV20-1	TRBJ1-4	SARQDEKLF
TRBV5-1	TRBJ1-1	ASSLTGNTEAF
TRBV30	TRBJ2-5	AWTRGTSGQETQY
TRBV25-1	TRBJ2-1	ASMGRTYNEQF
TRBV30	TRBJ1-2	AWSVRGRGYT
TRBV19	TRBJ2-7	ASSSAPDGLWEQY
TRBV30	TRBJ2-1	AWSNSGDEQF
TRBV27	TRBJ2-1	ASSPPRLVRSYNEQF
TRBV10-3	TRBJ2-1	AIREDRGGFLYNEQF
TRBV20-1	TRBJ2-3	SVLIANTQY
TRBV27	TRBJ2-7	ASSLSGLLPYEQY
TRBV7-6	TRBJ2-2	ASSARIFNTGELF
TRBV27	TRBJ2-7	ASSPRRRAYEQY
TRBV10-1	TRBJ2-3	ASSVGTGVGDTQY
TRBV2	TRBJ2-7	ASSLRTGHEQY
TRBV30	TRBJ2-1	AWSAGSGTGFGEQF
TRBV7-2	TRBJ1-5	ASSLFGDQPQH
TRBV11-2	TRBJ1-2	ASSPQGRGRINGYT
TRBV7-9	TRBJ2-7	ASSSSGGSYEQY
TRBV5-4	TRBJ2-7	ASSADREGSYEQY
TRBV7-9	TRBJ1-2	ASSLARQGDYGYT
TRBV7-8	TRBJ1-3	ASSLAPTGAGNTIY
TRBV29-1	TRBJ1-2	SVEIQDYGYT
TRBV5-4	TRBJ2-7	ASSLASSGRSYEQY
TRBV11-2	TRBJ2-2	ASSSPRVVNTGELF
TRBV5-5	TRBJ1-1	ASSLAPTGTEAF
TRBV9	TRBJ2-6	ASSGTTPGANVLT
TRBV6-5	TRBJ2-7	AIRRTGLTYEQY
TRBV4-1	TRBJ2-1	ASSQEDRDNNEQF
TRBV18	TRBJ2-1	ASSRPGTRSEQF
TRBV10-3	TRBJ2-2	AMTPNSGRPNTGELF